The clone carrying this T cell receptor (beta chain) appeared a few times. Its antigen is still unknown. Germline-derived CDR1 and CDR2 are KGHDR and SFDVKD. V gave up 5 bases and J gave up 7 bases, with 8 bases separating them. This CDR3 spans 12 amino acids. This entry comes from a study of T-cell reconstitution after alpha-beta-depleted transplantation in children. Findings and limits, study-wide: Alpha-beta T cells present about two months after transplant were reported to originate from several hundred expanded graft clones. Among T cells one year after transplant, newly produced cells accounted for most counts and diversity.

As it was prepared, the TCRbeta library received unique molecular identifiers. TCRdb re-analysed the PCR reads in MiXCR, keeping a single row per CDR3 protein. The sample lists fewer than 1 million distinct CDR3 sequences; 15% to 20% were seen once. V is TRBV24-1 and J is TRBJ2-4; D is uncertain. The material sequenced was PBMCs, mostly from graft donor cells, taken 360 days after TCRalphabeta/CD19-depleted stem cell transplant. This receptor was identified in a male patient aged 5 to 17 who had a stem cell transplant for acute lymphoblastic leukemia, so the T cells may come from the graft donor. The CDR3 is CATSAMGNIQYF. The DNA for the CDR3 is TGTGCCACCAGTGCCATGGGTAACATTCAGTACTTC.